The source of this T cell receptor beta chain is a study of T cell changes during pregnancy in multiple sclerosis. The CDR3 consists of 14 residues. The germline gives CDR1 LNHDA, CDR2 SQIVND (reference sequence). The V gene lost 8 bases and the J gene lost 3 bases, with 17 bases spanning the gap. Assay: immunoSEQ multiplex PCR; the TCRdb copy retains only in-frame clones and omits some. The sample gives tens of thousands of clones, approximately 88% of which show up once; about 0.9% is in the top ten. The rearrangement joins TRBV19 to TRBJ2-7, with D maybe TRBD1 (7 bases). The sample consisted of peripheral blood, taken in the first trimester of pregnancy. This TCR came from a female donor in good health, enrolled as a control in a pregnancy study. The CDR3 DNA follows: TGTGCCAGTGGGACCGGCGGGACAGACTACGAGCAGTACTTC. This sequence encodes CASGTGGTDYEQYF. Full variable domain (rest looked up from reference TRBV19 and TRBJ2-7): DGGITQSPKYLFRKEGQNVTLSCEQNLNHDAMYWYRQDPGQGLRLIYYSQIVNDFQKGDIAEGYSVSREKKESFPLTVTSAQKNPTAFYLCASGTGGTDYEQYFGPGTRLTVT.